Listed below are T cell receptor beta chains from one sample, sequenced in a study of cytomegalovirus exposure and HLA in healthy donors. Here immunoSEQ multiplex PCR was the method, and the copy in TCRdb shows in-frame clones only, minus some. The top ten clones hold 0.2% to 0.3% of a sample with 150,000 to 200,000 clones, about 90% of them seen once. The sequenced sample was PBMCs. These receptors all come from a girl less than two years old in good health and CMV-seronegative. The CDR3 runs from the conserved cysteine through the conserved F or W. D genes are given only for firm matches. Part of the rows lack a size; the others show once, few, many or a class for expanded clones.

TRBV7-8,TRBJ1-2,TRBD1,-,CASSLATAAGGEVRYGYTF,TGTGCCAGCAGCTTAGCGACGGCGGCAGGGGGTGAGGTTAGGTATGGCTACACCTTC
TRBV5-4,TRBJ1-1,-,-,CASSLQGPLTEAFF,TGTGCCAGCAGCTTACAGGGTCCGTTGACTGAAGCTTTCTTT
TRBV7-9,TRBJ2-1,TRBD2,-,CASSLGTSGRSSGYNEQFF,TGTGCCAGCAGCCTTGGGACTAGCGGGAGATCTTCGGGTTACAATGAGCAGTTCTTC
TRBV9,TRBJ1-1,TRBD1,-,CASSLGQGGTEAFF,TGTGCCAGCAGCCTGGGACAGGGCGGCACTGAAGCTTTCTTT
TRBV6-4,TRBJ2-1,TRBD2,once,CASSALAGSYNEQFF,TGTGCCAGCAGCGCTCTAGCGGGTTCCTACAATGAGCAGTTCTTC
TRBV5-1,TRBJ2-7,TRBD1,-,CASSLVPGQGELYEQYF,TGCGCCAGCAGTTTAGTACCGGGACAGGGGGAGCTTTACGAGCAGTACTTC
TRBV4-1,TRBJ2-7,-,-,CASSPRDSLRHEQYF,TGCGCCAGCAGCCCTAGGGACTCCCTACGCCACGAGCAGTACTTC
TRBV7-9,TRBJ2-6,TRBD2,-,CASSSMGLAGGSGANVLTF,TGTGCCAGCAGTTCCATGGGACTAGCGGGGGGTTCTGGGGCCAACGTCCTGACTTTC
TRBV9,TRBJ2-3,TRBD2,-,CASMGSGSTDTQYF,TGTGCCAGCATGGGTAGCGGGAGCACAGATACGCAGTATTTT
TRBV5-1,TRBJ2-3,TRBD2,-,CASSLGRGGTTVDTQYF,TGCGCCAGCAGCTTGGGGAGGGGAGGGACTACCGTAGATACGCAGTATTTT
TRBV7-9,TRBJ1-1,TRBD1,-,CASSTHRGEAFF,TGTGCCAGCAGCACCCACAGGGGGGAAGCTTTCTTT
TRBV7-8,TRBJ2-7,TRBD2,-,CASSSYQISGGPPYEQYF,TGTGCCAGCAGCTCCTACCAGATTAGCGGGGGGCCTCCCTACGAGCAGTACTTC
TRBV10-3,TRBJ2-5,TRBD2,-,CAISDERGLDEETQYF,TGTGCCATCAGTGACGAGCGGGGGCTGGATGAAGAGACCCAGTACTTC
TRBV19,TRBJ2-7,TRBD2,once,CASSTGRSYEQYF,TGTGCCAGTAGTACCGGGAGGTCCTACGAGCAGTACTTC
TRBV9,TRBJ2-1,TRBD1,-,CASSVEGQSYNEQFF,TGTGCCAGCAGCGTAGAGGGACAGTCCTACAATGAGCAGTTCTTC
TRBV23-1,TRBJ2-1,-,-,CASSPNYNEQFF,TGCGCCAGCAGTCCCAATTACAATGAGCAGTTCTTC
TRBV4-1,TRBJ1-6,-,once,CASSQATPSGNNSPLHF,TGCGCCAGCAGCCAAGCCACCCCATCGGGAAATAATTCACCCCTCCACTTT
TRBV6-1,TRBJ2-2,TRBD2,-,CASSEARLAGGPAGELFF,TGTGCCAGCAGTGAAGCGCGGCTAGCGGGGGGGCCGGCCGGGGAGCTGTTTTTT
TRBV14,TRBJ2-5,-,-,CASSQYGRRQETQYF,TGTGCCAGCAGCCAGTATGGTCGCCGGCAAGAGACCCAGTACTTC
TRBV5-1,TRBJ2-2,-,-,CASSSLGGPSTGELFF,TGCGCCAGCAGCTCCCTGGGGGGTCCGAGCACCGGGGAGCTGTTTTTT
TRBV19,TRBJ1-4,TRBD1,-,CASSKGARGRDEKLFF,TGTGCCAGTAGTAAGGGGGCCCGAGGGCGGGATGAAAAACTGTTTTTT
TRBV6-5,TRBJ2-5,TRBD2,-,CASSRIAGGQETQYF,TGTGCCAGCAGCCGAATAGCGGGGGGACAGGAGACCCAGTACTTC
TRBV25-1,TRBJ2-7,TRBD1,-,CASSVRQGSSYEQYF,TGTGCCAGCAGTGTCCGACAGGGGTCGTCCTACGAGCAGTACTTC
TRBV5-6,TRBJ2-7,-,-,CASSLVTTNPYEQYF,TGTGCCAGCAGCTTGGTAACGACTAACCCCTACGAGCAGTACTTC
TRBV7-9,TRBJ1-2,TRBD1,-,CASSFARDSNYGYTF,TGTGCCAGCAGCTTCGCCCGGGACAGCAACTATGGCTACACCTTC
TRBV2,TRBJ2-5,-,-,CASSAGVETQYF,TGTGCCAGCAGTGCGGGGGTGGAGACCCAGTACTTC
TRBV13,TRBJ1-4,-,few,CASSLLGRSHEKLFF,TGTGCCAGCAGCTTACTGGGGAGGTCCCATGAAAAACTGTTTTTT
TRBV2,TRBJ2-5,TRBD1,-,CASSVSRDSGEQYF,TGTGCCAGCAGTGTATCGAGGGACAGTGGAGAGCAGTACTTC
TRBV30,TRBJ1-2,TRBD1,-,CAWSGETGYYLGDGYTF,TGTGCCTGGAGCGGCGAGACAGGGTATTATCTGGGCGATGGCTACACCTTC
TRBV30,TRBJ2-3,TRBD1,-,CAWSPGTGLSDTQYF,TGTGCCTGGAGTCCCGGGACAGGCCTTTCAGATACGCAGTATTTT
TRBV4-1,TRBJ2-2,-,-,CASSQTGLAGELFF,TGCGCCAGCAGCCAAACAGGGTTAGCCGGGGAGCTGTTTTTT
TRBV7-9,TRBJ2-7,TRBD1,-,CASSFAGGEDEQYF,TGTGCCAGCAGCTTTGCAGGGGGTGAGGACGAGCAGTACTTC
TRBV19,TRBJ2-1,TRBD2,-,CASSIAGLARSNEQFF,TGTGCCAGTAGTATTGCTGGACTAGCAAGAAGCAATGAGCAGTTCTTC
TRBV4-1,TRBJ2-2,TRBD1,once,CASSHRQGAIGELFF,TGCGCCAGCAGCCATCGACAGGGGGCAATCGGGGAGCTGTTTTTT
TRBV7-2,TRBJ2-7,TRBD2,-,CASSLAPSGVPYEQYF,TGTGCCAGCAGCTTAGCCCCTAGCGGAGTCCCCTACGAGCAGTACTTC
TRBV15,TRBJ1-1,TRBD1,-,CATSRQGGTEAFF,TGTGCCACCAGCAGACAGGGGGGAACTGAAGCTTTCTTT
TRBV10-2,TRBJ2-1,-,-,CASIDQSRRDEQFF,TGCGCCAGCATCGATCAATCCCGGAGGGATGAGCAGTTCTTC
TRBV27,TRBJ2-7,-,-,CASSLAGAHEQYF,TGTGCCAGCAGTTTAGCGGGGGCCCACGAGCAGTACTTC
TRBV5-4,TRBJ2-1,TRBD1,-,CASSLFPTGEGEQFF,TGTGCCAGCAGCTTGTTCCCTACAGGGGAAGGTGAGCAGTTCTTC
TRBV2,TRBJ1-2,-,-,CASRWGQKAYGYTF,TGTGCCAGCCGATGGGGGCAGAAGGCCTATGGCTACACCTTC
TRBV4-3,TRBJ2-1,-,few,CASSQTNAGTWGNEQFF,TGCGCCAGCAGCCAAACCAATGCGGGGACCTGGGGGAATGAGCAGTTCTTC
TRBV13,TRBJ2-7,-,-,CASSPMRSYEQYF,TGTGCCAGCAGCCCCATGCGGTCCTACGAGCAGTACTTC
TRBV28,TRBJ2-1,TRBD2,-,CASSLGGNEQFF,TGTGCCAGCAGTTTGGGGGGGAATGAGCAGTTCTTC
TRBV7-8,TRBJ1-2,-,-,CASSFLGGDGYTF,TGTGCCAGCAGCTTTCTTGGAGGGGATGGCTACACCTTC
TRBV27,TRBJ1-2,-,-,CASSSGLGYTF,TGTGCCAGCAGTTCGGGACTTGGCTACACCTTC
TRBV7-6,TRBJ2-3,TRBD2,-,CASSLGPGGLGRSADTQYF,TGTGCCAGCAGCTTAGGGCCCGGTGGACTAGGGAGGTCCGCAGATACGCAGTATTTT
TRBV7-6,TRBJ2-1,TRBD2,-,CASSLRLAEHLNRPTYNEQFF,TGTGCCAGCAGCTTAAGGCTAGCGGAACACCTAAACCGCCCGACCTACAATGAGCAGTTCTTC
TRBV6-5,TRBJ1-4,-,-,CASSPTGATNEKLFF,TGTGCCAGCAGTCCGACCGGAGCAACTAATGAAAAACTGTTTTTT
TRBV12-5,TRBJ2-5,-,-,CASGFSETQYF,TGTGCTAGTGGCTTTTCGGAGACCCAGTACTTC